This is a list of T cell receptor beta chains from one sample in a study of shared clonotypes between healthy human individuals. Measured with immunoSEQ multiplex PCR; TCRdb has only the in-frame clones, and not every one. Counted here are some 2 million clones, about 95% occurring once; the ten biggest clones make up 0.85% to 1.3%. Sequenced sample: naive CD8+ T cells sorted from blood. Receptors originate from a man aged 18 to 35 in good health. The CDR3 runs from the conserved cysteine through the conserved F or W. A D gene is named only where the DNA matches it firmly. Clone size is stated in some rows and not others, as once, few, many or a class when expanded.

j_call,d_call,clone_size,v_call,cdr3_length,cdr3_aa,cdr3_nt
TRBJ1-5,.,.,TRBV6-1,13,CASYGGLNQPQHF,TGTGCCAGCTATGGGGGTCTCAATCAGCCCCAGCATTTT
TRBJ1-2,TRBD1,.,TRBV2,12,CASKDDRDGYTF,TGTGCCAGCAAAGATGACAGGGATGGCTACACCTTC
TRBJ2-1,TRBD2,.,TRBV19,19,CASSIGRGSGFVLYNEQFF,TGTGCCAGTAGTATTGGCCGGGGTAGCGGGTTCGTCCTCTACAATGAGCAGTTCTTC
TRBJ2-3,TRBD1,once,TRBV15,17,CATSRVGQASFTDTQYF,TGTGCCACCAGCAGGGTGGGACAGGCGAGTTTCACAGATACGCAGTATTTT
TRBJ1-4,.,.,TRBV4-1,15,CASSNPTRENEKLFF,TGCGCCAGCAGCAACCCTACCAGGGAAAATGAAAAACTGTTTTTT
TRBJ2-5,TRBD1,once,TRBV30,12,CARGQPWETQYF,TGTGCCCGGGGACAGCCCTGGGAGACCCAGTACTTC
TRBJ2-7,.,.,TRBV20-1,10,CSARGPEQYF,TGCAGTGCTAGGGGTCCCGAGCAGTACTTC
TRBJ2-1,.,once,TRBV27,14,CASSLRGMGNEQFF,TGTGCCAGCAGTTTACGGGGAATGGGCAATGAGCAGTTCTTC
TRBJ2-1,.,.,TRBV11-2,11,CASSPNNEQFF,TGTGCCAGCAGCCCAAACAATGAGCAGTTCTTC
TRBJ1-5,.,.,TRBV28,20,CASSLSIAGGILNPNQPQHF,TGTGCCAGCAGTTTATCAATCGCAGGCGGAATTTTAAATCCCAATCAGCCCCAGCATTTT
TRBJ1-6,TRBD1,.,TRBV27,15,CASSSLTGEGSPLHF,TGTGCCAGCAGTTCCTTGACAGGGGAGGGTTCACCCCTCCACTTT
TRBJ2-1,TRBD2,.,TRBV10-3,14,CAISGAGGYNEQFF,TGTGCCATCAGTGGGGCGGGGGGCTACAATGAGCAGTTCTTC
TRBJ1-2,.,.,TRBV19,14,CASIALEGEYGYTF,TGTGCCAGTATTGCACTAGAGGGGGAATATGGCTACACCTTC
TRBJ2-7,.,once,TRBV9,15,CASSVGGTGRDEQYF,TGTGCCAGCAGCGTAGGGGGTACCGGCCGGGACGAGCAGTACTTC
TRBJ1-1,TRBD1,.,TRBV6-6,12,CASSQGTAEAFF,TGTGCCAGCAGCCAAGGGACAGCTGAAGCTTTCTTT
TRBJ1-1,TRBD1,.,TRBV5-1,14,CASSGQGVGTEAFF,TGCGCCAGCAGCGGACAGGGAGTGGGCACTGAAGCTTTCTTT
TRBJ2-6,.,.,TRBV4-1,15,CASTGETSGANVLTF,TGCGCCAGCACCGGGGAGACCTCTGGGGCCAACGTCCTGACTTTC
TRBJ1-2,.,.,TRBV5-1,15,CASSLAGQINRGYTF,TGCGCCAGCAGCTTGGCAGGACAGATTAACCGTGGCTACACCTTC